These 4 T cell receptor beta chains came from one sample sequenced in a study of post-analysis software for immune sequencing data. Findings of the study overall: Comparison of patients with controls showed roughly five TRBV segments more frequent in patients, TRBV5-6, TRBV5-1 and TRBV20-1 among them.

Antigens for these TCRs are unknown. Presence of unique molecular identifiers characterized the TCR beta cDNA libraries. MiXCR, applied by TCRdb to the PCR reads, yields one record per CDR3 protein. The sample has about 820,000 distinct CDR3 sequences, approximately 53% seen once; the top ten hold roughly 4.4%. Material for sequencing was blood. Source of these receptors: a girl aged 5 to 17 with multiple sclerosis.

V and J are TRBV29-1 and TRBJ2-1; 15 nucleotides match TRBD2. Trimming removed 6 bases from V and 9 bases from J; junction bases left unmatched: 6. The CDR3 totals 14 residues. Germline lookup yields CDR1 SQVTM and CDR2 ANQGSEA. DNA of the CDR3: TGCAGCGTCAAGGGACTAGCGGGGGGAGCTGAGCAGTTCTTC. Its translation: CSVKGLAGGAEQFF.

The chain has TRBV2 and TRBJ2-3, with D possibly TRBD2 on 6 matching bases. The germline V gene has CDR1 SNHLY and CDR2 FYNNEI. The CDR3 is 17 residues long. V lost 6 bases to trimming and J lost 6 bases, with 25 bases between them. DNA of the CDR3: TGTGCCAGCAGCCAAACCCGACTAGGGTCCGGTAGTGATACGCAGTATTTT. It is translated as CASSQTRLGSGSDTQYF. The complete variable domain, with remaining parts taken from reference TRBV2 and TRBJ2-3, reads EPEVTQTPSHQVTQMGQEVILRCVPISNHLYFYWYRQILGQKVEFLVSFYNNEISEKSEIFDDQFSVERPDGSNFTLKIRSTKLEDSAMYFCASSQTRLGSGSDTQYFGPGTRLTVL.

This chain joins TRBV3-1 and TRBJ2-5; no firm D call. The CDR3 has 13 residues. From germline, CDR1 is LGHDT and CDR2 YNNKEL (reference sequence). Trimming removed 3 bases at V and 5 bases at J, with 10 bases between. The CDR3 DNA sequence: TGTGCCAGCAGCCAGGGTCTCATGGAGACCCAGTACTTC. Amino acid sequence: CASSQGLMETQYF.

The chain carries TRBV7-6 and TRBJ2-1; no clear D gene. CDR3 length equals 13 residues. Trimming removed 2 bases at V and 6 bases at J, with 8 bases between. Germline CDR1 is SGHVS and CDR2 is FNYEAQ. CDR3 DNA sequence: TGTGCCAGCAGCTTACTAGTAGTCAATGAGCAGTTCTTC. Translated, it gives CASSLLVVNEQFF.